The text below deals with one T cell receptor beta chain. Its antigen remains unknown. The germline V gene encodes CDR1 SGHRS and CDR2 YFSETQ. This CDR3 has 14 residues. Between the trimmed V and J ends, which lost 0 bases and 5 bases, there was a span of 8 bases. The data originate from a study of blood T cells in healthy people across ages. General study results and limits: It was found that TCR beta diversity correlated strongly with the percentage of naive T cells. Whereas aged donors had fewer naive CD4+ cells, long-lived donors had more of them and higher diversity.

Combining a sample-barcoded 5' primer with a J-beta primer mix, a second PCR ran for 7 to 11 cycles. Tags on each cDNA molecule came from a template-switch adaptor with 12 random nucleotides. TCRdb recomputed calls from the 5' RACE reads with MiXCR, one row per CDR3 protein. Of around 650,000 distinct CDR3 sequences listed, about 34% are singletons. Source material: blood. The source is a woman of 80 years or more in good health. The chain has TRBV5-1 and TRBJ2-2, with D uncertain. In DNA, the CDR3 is TGCGCCAGCAGCTTGGGGCCGCGAACCGGGGAGCTGTTTTTT. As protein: CASSLGPRTGELFF.